This TCR beta chain was found in a study of shared clonotypes between healthy human individuals. This CDR3 contains 13 residues. In germline, CDR1 is SEHNR, CDR2 FQNEAQ (reference sequence). V lost 1 base, J lost 3 bases, and 4 bases lay in between. Generated by immunoSEQ multiplex PCR, the TCRdb table keeps only in-frame clones and is missing some. The table lists nearly 600,000 clones, roughly 95% of them singletons. CD45RO-negative, CCR7-positively selected cells formed the naive CD8 fraction, excluding terminally differentiated effector memory CD45RA+ cells. Study results and caveats: Clonotype sharing across donors was expected to vary with sequencing depth.

For this clone: The antigen remains unidentified. The same CDR3 arises from other DNA sequences in this sample as well.

The sequence was collected from a woman in her 30s in good health. Sequencing input: naive CD8+ T cells sorted from blood. The chain is built from TRBV7-9 and TRBJ1-5; D is uncertain. CDR3 DNA: TGTGCCAGCAGCTTAGGCCCCAATCAGCCCCAGCATTTT. Protein product: CASSLGPNQPQHF.